This TCR beta chain was profiled in a study of T cell responses to AZD1222 COVID-19 vaccine. General study results and limits: Regions 160-218 and 743-854 dominated among vaccine-associated CD4 TCRs spanning spike. White British ancestry dominated among donors, who included more females, and clonal diversity was possibly underestimated.

V lost 5 bases and J 0 bases, leaving 8 bases between the germline ends. This CDR3 region has 14 residues. Germline V gives CDR1 MNHEY, CDR2 SMNVEV (reference sequence). Note on this clone: Its specificity is unknown. The sample holds other DNA sequences that translate to the same CDR3.

The table came from immunoSEQ multiplex PCR; TCRdb's copy has only in-frame clones and leaves some out. The sample has 150,000 to 200,000 clones, about 91% seen once; the top ten hold 1% to 1.4%. The chain employs TRBV27 and TRBJ1-3, with D unresolved. The clonotype originates from an adult who received the AZD1222 COVID-19 vaccine. The sequencing used peripheral blood, collected 28 days after the second AZD1222 dose. The CDR3 coding sequence is TGTGCCAGCAGTCTAAGCTACTCTGGAAACACCATATATTTT. This translates into CASSLSYSGNTIYF.